A selection of T cell receptor beta chains follows, all from one sample in a study of technical replicates of blood from a few donors. The table came from immunoSEQ multiplex PCR; TCRdb's copy has only in-frame clones and leaves some out. The sample holds around 68,000 clones; under 98% are singletons and the top ten take roughly 0.3%. Sequencing was performed on T cells isolated from PBMCs. These receptor sequences come from a human donor in good health. The CDR3 runs from the conserved cysteine through the conserved F or W. The D gene is left open where the match is weak.

>11|TRBJ1-1|NA|TRBV30
CAWSYITEAFF
>12|TRBJ1-5|NA|TRBV6-5
CASSYQGQPQHF
>15|TRBJ1-1|TRBD1|TRBV7-2
CASSSRTGRNPEAFF
>21|TRBJ2-7|TRBD2|TRBV4-3
CASSQYPTAGTSGRFAYEQYF
>15|TRBJ2-7|TRBD2|TRBV27
CASSLVGGSFYEQYF
>14|TRBJ2-7|TRBD1|TRBV7-8
CASSLGATGGEQYF
>18|TRBJ2-2|NA|TRBV9
CASSVGPAGKLNTGELFF
>12|TRBJ2-7|NA|TRBV6-5
CASSYGGNEQYF
>16|TRBJ2-6|NA|TRBV28
CASSPHRSSGANVLTF
>13|TRBJ1-2|NA|TRBV6-5
CASSYQPHRGYTF
>14|TRBJ2-3|NA|TRBV6-5
CASSYSTLGMGQYF
>14|TRBJ1-5|TRBD1|TRBV6-6
CASRQGAGNQPQHF
>13|TRBJ2-7|NA|TRBV4-2
CASSQVPSYEQYF
>14|TRBJ1-1|NA|TRBV16
CASSPRGADTEAFF
>15|TRBJ1-1|NA|TRBV5-5
CASSLGGQLNTEAFF
>15|TRBJ2-2|NA|TRBV28
CASRKGGENTGELFF
>13|TRBJ1-2|TRBD1|TRBV7-9
CASSFQGDYGYTF
>13|TRBJ2-7|NA|TRBV9
CASSVDNAYEQYF
>14|TRBJ1-1|TRBD1|TRBV28
CASGAPGQGKEAFF
>14|TRBJ2-5|NA|TRBV6-1
CASVREADGETQYF
>13|TRBJ1-1|NA|TRBV14
CASSQNRNTEAFF
>12|TRBJ1-1|TRBD1|TRBV6-6
CASSPGGTEAFF
>15|TRBJ1-5|TRBD1|TRBV18
CASSPPTQGGQPQHF
>15|TRBJ2-7|TRBD2|TRBV7-3
CASSLIAGVADEQYF
>15|TRBJ2-7|TRBD2|TRBV6-5
CASSYGTSANYEQYF
>14|TRBJ1-5|NA|TRBV28
CASSSGHSNQPQHF
>14|TRBJ1-1|NA|TRBV7-9
CASSLYQVNTEAFF
>15|TRBJ2-3|NA|TRBV19
CASSIQRTDPDTQYF
>14|TRBJ1-2|TRBD1|TRBV6-5
CASSPGQGNYGYTF
>18|TRBJ2-2|TRBD1|TRBV28
CASSFPGGQGEYTGELFF
>13|TRBJ2-7|NA|TRBV6-1
CASSGAGGYEQYF